This paragraph reports one T cell receptor (beta chain). Its target is unknown. Per the germline V gene, CDR1 is MDHEN and CDR2 is SYDVKM. The V end was cut by 2 bases, the J end by 10 bases, with 13 bases between. The CDR3 runs to 13 residues. This record belongs to a study of memory CD4+ T cells and cytomegalovirus serostatus. Single viable CD3+CD4+CD8-CD45RO+ cells were sorted as the memory CD4+ T cells. Study-wide results and limits: The CMV-associated TCR signature appears largely within the CD4+ memory repertoire.

Original processing notes: After removing out-of-frame reads, around 2,000,000 distinct TCRbeta sequences remained. Sequencing used immunoSEQ multiplex PCR; TCRdb keeps in-frame clones, though not all of them. The V and J calls and clone size were taken over from that table, and D and trimming were inferred from the DNA. The table lists about 82,000 clones, more than 70% of them singletons, with around 0.8% in the top ten. The TCR sequence derives from an adult in good health and CMV-seronegative. This chain joins TRBV28 and TRBJ2-3; possible D gene TRBD2, 5 bases. Sequences were obtained from memory CD4+ T cells from blood. For the CDR3, the DNA is TGTGCCAGCAGTTTACCGGGCGGGTTGGCGCAGTATTTT. This sequence encodes CASSLPGGLAQYF.